The T cell receptor beta chain described here comes from a study of blood T cells in healthy people across ages. Broader study findings: It was held that diversity estimates obtained from one million T cells represented underestimates. Naive CD4+ cell counts and diversity both ran higher in long-lived than in aged donors. PBMCs went unsorted, and a conclusive naive versus antigen-experienced comparison was therefore prevented.

PCR was performed a second time for roughly 7 to 11 cycles using a sample-barcoded 5' primer and a J-beta primer mix. TCRdb fed the 5' RACE reads into MiXCR, producing one record per CDR3 protein. The sample shows approximately 800,000 distinct CDR3 sequences, about 46% of them seen only once. Germline CDR1 and CDR2: SGDLS and YYNGEE. Trimming took 2 bases from V and 5 from J; bases not matched to a gene: 1. CDR3 length equals 15 residues. Regarding this clonotype: Its antigen is unknown.

The source is a man at least 80 years old in good health. The sample taken for sequencing was blood. The chain joins TRBV9 to TRBJ2-1; TRBD2 matches 13 bases. The CDR3 spells CASSVTSGGHNEQFF. CDR3 in DNA: TGTGCCAGCAGCGTGACTAGCGGGGGGCACAATGAGCAGTTCTTC.